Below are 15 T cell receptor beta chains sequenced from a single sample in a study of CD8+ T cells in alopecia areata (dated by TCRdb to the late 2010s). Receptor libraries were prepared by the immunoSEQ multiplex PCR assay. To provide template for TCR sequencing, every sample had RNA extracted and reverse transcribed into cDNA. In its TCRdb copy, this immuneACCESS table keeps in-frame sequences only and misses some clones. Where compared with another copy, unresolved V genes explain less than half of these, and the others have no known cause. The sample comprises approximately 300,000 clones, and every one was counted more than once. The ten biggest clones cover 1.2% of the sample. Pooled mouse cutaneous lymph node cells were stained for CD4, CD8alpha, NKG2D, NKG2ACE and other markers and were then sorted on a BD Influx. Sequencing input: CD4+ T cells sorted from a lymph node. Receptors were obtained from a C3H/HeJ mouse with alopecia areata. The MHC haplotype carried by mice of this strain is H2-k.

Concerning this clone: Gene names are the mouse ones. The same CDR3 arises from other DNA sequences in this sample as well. The chain's CDR3 is CASSGDWGNQDTQYF. CDR3 DNA, as far as it was read: TGTGCCAGCAGCGGGGACTGGGGGAACCAAGAC. The gene calls are TRBV13-3 and TRBJ2-5, with TRBD2 identical over 11 bases. The read stops 4 residues short of the end of the CDR3; the missing end is completed from the germline J gene. V lost 5 bases and J lost 0; bases outside the gene matches: 2. Germline CDR1 is NNHDY and CDR2 is SYVADS. The CDR3 spans 15 residues.

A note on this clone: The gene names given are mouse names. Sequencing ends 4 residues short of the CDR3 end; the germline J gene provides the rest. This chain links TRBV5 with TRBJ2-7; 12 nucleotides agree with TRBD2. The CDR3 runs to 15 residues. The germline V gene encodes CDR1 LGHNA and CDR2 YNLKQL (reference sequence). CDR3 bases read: TGTGCCAGCAGCCCCTCGGGACTGGGGGGTTAT. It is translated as CASSPSGLGGY. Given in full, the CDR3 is CASSPSGLGGYEQYF.

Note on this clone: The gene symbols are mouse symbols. This chain's CDR3 is CASSGLGGDNYAEQFF. The DNA read from the CDR3 is TGTGCCAGCAGTGGACTGGGGGGGGATAACTATGCT. The V and J genes are TRBV13-1 and TRBJ2-1; 11 positions agree with TRBD2. The CDR3 goes on 4 residues after the read ends, and that part is filled in from the germline J gene. This CDR3 comprises 16 residues. With 3 bases clipped from V and 0 bases from J, the junction kept 2 bases outside the gene matches. Germline V gene sequence: CDR1 NSHNY, CDR2 SYGAGN.

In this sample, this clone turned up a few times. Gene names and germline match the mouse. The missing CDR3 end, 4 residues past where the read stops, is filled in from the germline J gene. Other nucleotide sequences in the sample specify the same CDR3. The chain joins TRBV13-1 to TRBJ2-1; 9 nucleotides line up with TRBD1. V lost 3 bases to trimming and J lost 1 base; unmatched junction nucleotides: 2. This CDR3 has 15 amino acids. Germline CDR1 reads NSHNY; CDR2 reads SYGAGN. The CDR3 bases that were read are TGTGCCAGCAGTGGGGACAGGGCGAACTATGCT. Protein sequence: CASSGDRANYA. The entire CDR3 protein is CASSGDRANYAEQFF.

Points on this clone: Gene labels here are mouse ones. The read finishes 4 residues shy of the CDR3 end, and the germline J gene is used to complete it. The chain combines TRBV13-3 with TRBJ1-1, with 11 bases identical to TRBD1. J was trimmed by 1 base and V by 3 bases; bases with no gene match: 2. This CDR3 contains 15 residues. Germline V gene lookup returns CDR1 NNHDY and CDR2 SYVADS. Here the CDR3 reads CASSAGTGGNTEVFF. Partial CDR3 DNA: TGTGCCAGCAGTGCGGGGACAGGGGGGAACACA.

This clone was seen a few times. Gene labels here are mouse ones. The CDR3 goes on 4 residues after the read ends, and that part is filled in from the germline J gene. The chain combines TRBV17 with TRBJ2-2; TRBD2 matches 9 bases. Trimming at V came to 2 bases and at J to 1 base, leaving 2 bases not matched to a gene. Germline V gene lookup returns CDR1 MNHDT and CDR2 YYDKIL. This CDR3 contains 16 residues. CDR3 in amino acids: CASSRLGGINTGQLYF. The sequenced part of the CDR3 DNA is TGTGCTAGCAGTAGACTGGGGGGGATAAACACCGGG.

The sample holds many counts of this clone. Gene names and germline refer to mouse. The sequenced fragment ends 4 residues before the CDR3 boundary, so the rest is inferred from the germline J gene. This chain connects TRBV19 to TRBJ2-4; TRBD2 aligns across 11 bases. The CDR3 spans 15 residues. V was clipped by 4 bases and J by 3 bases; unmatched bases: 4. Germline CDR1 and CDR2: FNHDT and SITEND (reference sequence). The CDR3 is CASSSRDWGQNTLYF. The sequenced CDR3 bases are TGTGCCAGCAGTTCCCGGGACTGGGGGCAAAAC. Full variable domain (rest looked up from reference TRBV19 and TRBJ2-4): GGIITQTPKFLIGQEGQKLTLKCQQNFNHDTMYWYRQDSGKGLRLIYYSITENDLQKGDLSEGYDASREKKSSFSLTVTSAQKNEMAVFLCASSSRDWGQNTLYFGAGTRLSVL.

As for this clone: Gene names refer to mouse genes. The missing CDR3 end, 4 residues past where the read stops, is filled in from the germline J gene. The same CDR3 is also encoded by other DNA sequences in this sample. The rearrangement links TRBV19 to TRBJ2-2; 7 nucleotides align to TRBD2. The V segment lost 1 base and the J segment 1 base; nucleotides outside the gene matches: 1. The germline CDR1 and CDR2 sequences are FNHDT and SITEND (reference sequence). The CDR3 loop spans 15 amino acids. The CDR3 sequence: CASSIPGGNTGQLYF. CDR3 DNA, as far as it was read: TGTGCCAGCAGTATACCTGGGGGAAACACCGGG. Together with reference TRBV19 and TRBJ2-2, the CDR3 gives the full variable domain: GGIITQTPKFLIGQEGQKLTLKCQQNFNHDTMYWYRQDSGKGLRLIYYSITENDLQKGDLSEGYDASREKKSSFSLTVTSAQKNEMAVFLCASSIPGGNTGQLYFGEGSKLTVL.

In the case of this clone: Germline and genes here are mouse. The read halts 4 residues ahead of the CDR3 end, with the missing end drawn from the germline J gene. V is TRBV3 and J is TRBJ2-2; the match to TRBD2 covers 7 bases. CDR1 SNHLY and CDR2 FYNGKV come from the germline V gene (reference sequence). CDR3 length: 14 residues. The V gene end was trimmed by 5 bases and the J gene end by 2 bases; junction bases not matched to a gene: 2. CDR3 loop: CASSLGLNTGQLYF. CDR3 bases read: TGTGCCAGCAGCCTGGGACTGAACACCGGG.

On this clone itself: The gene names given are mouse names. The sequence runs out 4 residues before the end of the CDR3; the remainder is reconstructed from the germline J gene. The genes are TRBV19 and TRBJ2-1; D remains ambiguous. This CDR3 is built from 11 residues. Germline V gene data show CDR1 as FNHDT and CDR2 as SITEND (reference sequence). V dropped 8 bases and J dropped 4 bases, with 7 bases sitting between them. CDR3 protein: CARDTYAEQFF. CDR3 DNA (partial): TGTGCCAGAGACACATATGCT.

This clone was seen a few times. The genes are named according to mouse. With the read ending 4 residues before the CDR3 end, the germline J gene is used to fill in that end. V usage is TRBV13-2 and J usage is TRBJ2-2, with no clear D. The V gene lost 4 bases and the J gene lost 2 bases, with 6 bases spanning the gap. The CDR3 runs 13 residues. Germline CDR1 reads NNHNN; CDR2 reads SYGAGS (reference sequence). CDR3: CASGNTNTGQLYF. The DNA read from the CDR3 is TGTGCCAGCGGTAACACGAACACCGGG.

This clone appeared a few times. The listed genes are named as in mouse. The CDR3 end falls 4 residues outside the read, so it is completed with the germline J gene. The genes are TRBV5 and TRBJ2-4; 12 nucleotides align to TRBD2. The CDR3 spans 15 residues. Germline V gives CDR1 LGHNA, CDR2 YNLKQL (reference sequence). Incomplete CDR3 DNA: TGTGCCAGCAGCCCCGGACTGGGGGGGACAAAC. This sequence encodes CASSPGLGGTN. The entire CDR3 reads CASSPGLGGTNTLYF.

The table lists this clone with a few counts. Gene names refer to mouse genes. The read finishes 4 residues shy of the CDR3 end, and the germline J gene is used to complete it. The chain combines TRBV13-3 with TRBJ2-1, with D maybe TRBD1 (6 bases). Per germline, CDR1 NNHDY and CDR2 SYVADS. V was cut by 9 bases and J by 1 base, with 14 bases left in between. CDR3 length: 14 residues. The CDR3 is CATRLQGNYAEQFF. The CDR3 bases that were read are TGTGCCACCCGTCTACAGGGCAACTATGCT.

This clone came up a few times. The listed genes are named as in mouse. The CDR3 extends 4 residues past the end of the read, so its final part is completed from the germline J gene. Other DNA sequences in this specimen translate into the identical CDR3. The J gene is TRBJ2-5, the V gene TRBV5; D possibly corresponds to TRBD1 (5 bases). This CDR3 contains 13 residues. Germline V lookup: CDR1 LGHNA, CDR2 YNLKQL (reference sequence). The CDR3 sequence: CASSPQGGDTQYF. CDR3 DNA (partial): TGTGCCAGCAGCCCTCAGGGAGGCGAC.

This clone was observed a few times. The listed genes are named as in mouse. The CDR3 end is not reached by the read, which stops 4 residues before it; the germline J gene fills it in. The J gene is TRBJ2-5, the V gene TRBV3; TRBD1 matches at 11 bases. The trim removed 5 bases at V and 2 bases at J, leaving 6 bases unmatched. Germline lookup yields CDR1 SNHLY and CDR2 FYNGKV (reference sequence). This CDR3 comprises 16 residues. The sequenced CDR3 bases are TGTGCCAGCAGCATCGGGACAGGGGGAGGCCAAGAC. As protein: CASSIGTGGGQD. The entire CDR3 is CASSIGTGGGQDTQYF.